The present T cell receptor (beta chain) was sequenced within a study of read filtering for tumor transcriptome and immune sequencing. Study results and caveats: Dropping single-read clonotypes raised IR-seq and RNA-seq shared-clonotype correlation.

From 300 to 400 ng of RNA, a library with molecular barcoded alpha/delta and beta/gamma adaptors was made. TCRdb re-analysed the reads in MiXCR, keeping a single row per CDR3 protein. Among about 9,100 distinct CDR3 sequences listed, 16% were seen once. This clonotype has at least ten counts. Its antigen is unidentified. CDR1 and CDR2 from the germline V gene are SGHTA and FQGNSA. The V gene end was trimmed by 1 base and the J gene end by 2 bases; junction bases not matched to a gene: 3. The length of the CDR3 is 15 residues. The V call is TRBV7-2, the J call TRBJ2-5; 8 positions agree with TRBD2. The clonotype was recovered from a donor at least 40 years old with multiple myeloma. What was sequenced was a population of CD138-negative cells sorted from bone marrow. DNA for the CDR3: TGTGCCAGCAGCTTAGGGGGACTAGGTCAAGAGACCCAGTACTTC. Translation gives CASSLGGLGQETQYF.